The 24 T cell receptor beta chains below come from one sample, sequenced in a study of type 1 regulatory T cells. Their target antigens are unknown. TCRdb fed the reads into MiXCR, producing one record per CDR3 protein. The sample has about 71,000 distinct CDR3 sequences, around 21% seen once. General study points: Tr1 cells had a more restricted TCR repertoire than non-Tr1 cells.

The sample consisted of cultured type 1 regulatory T (Tr1) cells, either the whole culture or a sorted fraction (not recorded which). The receptors were sampled from a human donor in good health.

Here the CDR3 DNA reads TGTGCCAGCAGCTTTAGCGCTGGGACAGGGGGAGGCGGGCAGTACTTC. This encodes CASSFSAGTGGGGQYF. The V and J genes are TRBV7-9 and TRBJ2-7, with TRBD1 matching 11 bases. This CDR3 comprises 16 residues. V gave up 3 bases and J gave up 9 bases; unmatched junction bases: 13. Germline CDR1 reads SEHNR; CDR2 reads FQNEAQ (reference sequence). The whole variable domain, remainder taken from reference TRBV7-9 and TRBJ2-7, is DTGVSQNPRHKITKRGQNVTFRCDPISEHNRLYWYRQTLGQGPEFLTYFQNEAQLEKSRLLSDRFSAERPKGSFSTLEIQRTEQGDSAMYLCASSFSAGTGGGGQYFGPGTRLTVT.

The genes are TRBV6-2 or TRBV6-3 and TRBJ2-5; unclear D gene. Germline CDR1 reads MNHEY; CDR2 reads SVGEGT. V was trimmed by 5 bases and J by 2 bases, leaving 9 bases between them. This CDR3 is 13 amino acids long. CDR3 loop: CASSPSTQETQYF. CDR3 bases: TGTGCCAGCAGTCCCTCTACTCAAGAGACCCAGTACTTC.

V is TRBV12-3 or TRBV12-4 and J is TRBJ1-1, with no clear D. The CDR3 contains 13 residues. The V end lost 2 bases, the J end lost 8 bases, and 12 bases lay between the germline ends. The CDR3 nucleotides read TGTGCCAGCAGTTTAAAGCGAGCGACCGAAGCTTTCTTT. Its translation: CASSLKRATEAFF.

This clonotype was counted between two and nine times. The chain carries TRBV9 and TRBJ1-1; a weak D match, TRBD1 (6 bases). Per the germline V gene, CDR1 is SGDLS and CDR2 is YYNGEE. Trimming removed 3 bases from V and 1 base from J, with 10 bases in between. The CDR3 is 14 amino acids. CDR3: CASSADSQNTEAFF. In nucleotides, the CDR3 is TGTGCCAGCAGCGCGGACAGTCAGAACACTGAAGCTTTCTTT.

This clonotype was counted a few times. The rearrangement links TRBV5-1 to TRBJ2-3, with 15 bases aligning to TRBD2. The CDR3 runs to 19 residues. Looked up from germline, CDR1 is SGHRS and CDR2 is YFSETQ. J lost 2 bases, V lost 4 bases, and 11 bases had no gene match. The CDR3 nucleotides read TGCGCCAGCAGCCCGGGACTAGCGGGAGGACGGGGGAACACAGATACGCAGTATTTT. Residues: CASSPGLAGGRGNTDTQYF.

This clonotype was picked up a small number of times. The V gene is TRBV30, the J gene TRBJ1-2; maybe TRBD1 (5 bases). CDR3 length: 12 residues. V lost 4 bases, J lost 4 bases, and 10 bases lay in between. Germline V lookup: CDR1 GTSNPN, CDR2 SVGIG (reference sequence). DNA for the CDR3: TGTGCCTGGAATCGGCAGGGCTATGGCTACACCTTC. This translates into CAWNRQGYGYTF.

This clonotype was counted only a few times. V gene TRBV29-1 combines with J gene TRBJ1-1; the D gene is possibly TRBD1 (5 bases). Deletions cut 4 bases from V and 0 bases from J, with 9 bases between. CDR3 length: 13 amino acids. Germline-derived CDR1 and CDR2 are SQVTM and ANQGSEA. CDR3 sequence reads: CSVGLGVNTEAFF. The CDR3 DNA follows: TGCAGCGTTGGTTTGGGGGTGAACACTGAAGCTTTCTTT. Supplemented by reference TRBV29-1 and TRBJ1-1, the full variable domain reads SAVISQKPSRDICQRGTSLTIQCQVDSQVTMMFWYRQQPGQSLTLIATANQGSEATYESGFVIDKFPISRPNLTFSTLTVSNMSPEDSSIYLCSVGLGVNTEAFFGQGTRLTVV.

In this sample, this clonotype turned up a few times. The rearrangement uses TRBV20-1 and TRBJ2-1, with 9 bases matching TRBD2. The J segment lost 1 base and the V segment lost 3 bases, leaving 13 bases of the junction unmatched. The germline CDR1 and CDR2 sequences are DFQATT and SNEGSKA (reference sequence). CDR3 length equals 18 residues. The CDR3 DNA sequence: TGCAGTGCTAGTAGTATACTAGCGGGCTCCCTTTCCTACAATGAGCAGTTCTTC. Encoded protein: CSASSILAGSLSYNEQFF.

This clonotype was detected only a few times. The rearrangement uses TRBV5-5 and TRBJ1-4; no definite D call. The V and J ends lost 4 bases and 8 bases respectively, with 9 bases between them. This CDR3 is built from 12 residues. CDR1 and CDR2 (germline): SGHKS, YYEKEE (reference sequence). The CDR3 DNA sequence: TGTGCCAGCAGCGTTATAGGGGAAAAACTGTTTTTT. It yields the protein CASSVIGEKLFF.

V and J are TRBV20-1 and TRBJ2-5; 7 bases map to TRBD1. CDR1 DFQATT and CDR2 SNEGSKA come from the germline V gene (reference sequence). CDR3 length equals 13 residues. Unmatched junction bases numbered 4, after V lost 2 bases and J lost 4 bases. In DNA form, the CDR3 reads TGCAGTGCTAGAAAGACAGGGTCAGAGACCCAGTACTTC. This encodes CSARKTGSETQYF.

The V and J genes are TRBV10-3 and TRBJ1-5; D is undetermined. The V end lost 4 bases, the J end lost 0 bases, and 7 bases lay between the germline ends. CDR1 ENHRY and CDR2 SYGVKD come from the germline V gene. The CDR3 totals 14 residues. CDR3 residues: CAISGRDSNQPQHF. The CDR3 DNA reads as TGTGCCATCAGTGGAAGAGATAGCAATCAGCCCCAGCATTTT.

This clonotype occurred a few times. The CDR3 DNA follows: TGTGCCAGCAGCTTAGGGGGGCCGGATACGCAGTATTTT. Residues: CASSLGGPDTQYF. The chain recombines TRBV7-2 with TRBJ2-3, with a tentative D call TRBD1 (6 bases). CDR1 is SGHTA and CDR2 is FQGNSA in the germline V gene. Trimming stripped 1 base from V and 6 bases from J, with 8 bases between. This CDR3 spans 13 amino acids.

This clonotype occurred a few times. The chain recombines TRBV30 with TRBJ1-1, with 8 bases identical to TRBD1. This CDR3 is 15 amino acids long. Germline trimming cut 2 bases from V and 6 bases from J; bases unmatched to any gene: 11. Germline loops: CDR1 GTSNPN, CDR2 SVGIG (reference sequence). The CDR3 DNA sequence: TGTGCCTGGAGTTTAAGGAACAGGGGGGTTCCTGAAGCTTTCTTT. Translation: CAWSLRNRGVPEAFF.

This clonotype came up a few times. CDR3 protein: CASSLIGGDTQYF. DNA for the CDR3: TGTGCCAGCAGCTTAATTGGAGGAGATACGCAGTATTTT. The chain couples TRBV7-9 to TRBJ2-3, with D tentatively TRBD2 (5 bases). Germline CDR1 reads SEHNR; CDR2 reads FQNEAQ (reference sequence). The CDR3 covers 13 residues. V was clipped by 2 bases and J by 5 bases, with 8 bases between them.

On this clonotype itself: The final CDR3 position lacks the conserved phenylalanine or tryptophan, pointing to a likely read error. J is TRBJ2-5 and V is TRBV7-9; D not resolved. V was cut by 5 bases and J by 5 bases, with 6 bases left in between. CDR1 is SEHNR and CDR2 is FQNEAQ in the germline V gene (reference sequence). CDR3 size: 11 residues. CDR3 DNA: TGTGCCAGCAGCCCCTTGGAGACCCAGTACTCC. As protein: CASSPLETQYS.

This clonotype occurred once. The gene calls are TRBV12-3 or TRBV12-4 and TRBJ2-5; maybe TRBD2 (6 bases). V lost 5 bases to trimming and J lost 2 bases, with 21 bases between them. The CDR3 length is 17 residues. The CDR3 DNA reads TGTGCCAGCAGTCCAGGGACTGGCGCGGAGAGTCAAGAGACCCAGTACTTC. Its protein product is CASSPGTGAESQETQYF.

The rearrangement joins TRBV5-1 to TRBJ2-2, with TRBD1 identical over 10 bases. Germline V gene lookup returns CDR1 SGHRS and CDR2 YFSETQ. Trimming at V came to 1 base and at J to 4 bases, leaving 16 bases not matched to a gene. There are 20 residues in the CDR3. CDR3 residues: CASSLMIGTGVLRGTGELFF. The CDR3, as DNA: TGCGCCAGCAGCTTGATGATCGGGACAGGGGTTCTTCGTGGCACCGGGGAGCTGTTTTTT. The whole variable domain, filled in from reference TRBV5-1 and TRBJ2-2, reads KAGVTQTPRYLIKTRGQQVTLSCSPISGHRSVSWYQQTPGQGLQFLFEYFSETQRNKGNFPGRFSGRQFSNSRSEMNVSTLELGDSALYLCASSLMIGTGVLRGTGELFFGEGSRLTVL.

This clonotype occurred a few times. The chain is built from TRBV5-1 and TRBJ2-2; TRBD1 or TRBD2 may be the D gene (5 bases each). V was pared by 0 bases and J by 5 bases, with 32 bases between. Germline lookup yields CDR1 SGHRS and CDR2 YFSETQ. This CDR3 contains 22 residues. The CDR3 nucleotides are TGCGCCAGCAGCTTGGAGCCGGGGACCCTAAACGGCGATAGCGTAGATACCGGGGAGCTGTTTTTT. It codes for CASSLEPGTLNGDSVDTGELFF.

V usage is TRBV28 and J usage is TRBJ2-3; D possibly corresponds to TRBD2 (6 bases). The ends were cut back, 6 bases at V and 3 bases at J, with 7 bases in the middle. CDR1 and CDR2 from the germline V gene are MDHEN and SYDVKM. The CDR3 is 12 amino acids. This chain's CDR3 is CASSGRTDTQYF. DNA of the CDR3: TGTGCCAGCAGCGGGAGAACAGATACGCAGTATTTT.

This chain links TRBV6-1 with TRBJ2-1; D gene unclear. The ends were cut back, 7 bases at V and 8 bases at J, with 12 bases in the middle. CDR1 and CDR2 (germline): MNHNS, SASEGT. This CDR3 has 12 amino acids. The CDR3 bases are TGTGCCAGCACTCTCATAAAAGATGAGCAGTTCTTC. This translates into CASTLIKDEQFF.

Note on this clonotype: The junction departs from germline at one end; a sequencing error may be responsible. The CDR3 loop is CASSPHGTQNTGEPFF. CDR3 sequence (DNA): TGTGCCAGCAGCCCGCATGGGACACAAAACACCGGGGAGCCGTTTTTT. V and J are TRBV4-2 and TRBJ2-2, with D perhaps matching TRBD1 (6 bases). This CDR3 contains 16 residues. Germline V gene lookup returns CDR1 LGHNA and CDR2 YNFKEQ.

This clonotype was seen a handful of times. The chain combines TRBV7-2 with TRBJ2-6; D is unresolved. The V end lost 4 bases, the J end lost 0 bases, and 10 bases lay between the germline ends. Germline V gives CDR1 SGHTA, CDR2 FQGNSA. This CDR3 has 16 residues. CDR3 in amino acids: CASSSTLGSGANVLTF. The CDR3 nucleotides read TGTGCCAGCAGCTCTACCCTGGGCTCTGGGGCCAACGTCCTGACTTTC.

The chain couples TRBV9 to TRBJ2-1; 8 bases match TRBD2. V dropped 3 bases and J dropped 1; count of bases not matched to a gene: 3. CDR1 and CDR2 (germline): SGDLS, YYNGEE. There are 15 residues in the CDR3. This CDR3 reads CASSATSGSYNEQFF. The CDR3 DNA reads TGTGCCAGCAGCGCAACTAGCGGTTCCTACAATGAGCAGTTCTTC.

This chain links TRBV28 with TRBJ2-1, with 13 positions matching TRBD2. The germline V gene encodes CDR1 MDHEN and CDR2 SYDVKM. This CDR3 contains 15 residues. The J segment lost 7 bases and the V segment lost 6 bases, leaving 6 bases of the junction unmatched. CDR3 DNA: TGTGCCAGCAGCCGTGGGACTAGCGGGAAGAATGAGCAGTTCTTC. Translated, it gives CASSRGTSGKNEQFF.